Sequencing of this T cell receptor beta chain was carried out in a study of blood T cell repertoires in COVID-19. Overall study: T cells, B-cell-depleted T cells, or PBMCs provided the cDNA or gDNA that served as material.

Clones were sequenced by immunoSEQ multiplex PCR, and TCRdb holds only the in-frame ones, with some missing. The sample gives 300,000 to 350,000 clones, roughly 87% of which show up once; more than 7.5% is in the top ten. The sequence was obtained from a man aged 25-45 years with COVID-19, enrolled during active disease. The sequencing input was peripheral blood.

The CDR3 nucleotides read TGTGCCAGCAGCTTGGGAGGTCTGAACGTGGACAGGAGAGAAGCTTTCTTT. It is translated as CASSLGGLNVDRREAFF. V and J are TRBV11-2 and TRBJ1-1, with 7 bases aligning to TRBD1. V lost 3 bases to trimming and J lost 8 bases; unmatched junction nucleotides: 18. The CDR3 has 17 residues. The germline V gene encodes CDR1 SGHAT and CDR2 FQNNGV.